This T cell receptor (beta chain) was documented in a study of shared clonotypes between healthy human individuals. Study summary: CD4 naive and memory got three plates each, CD8 naive two, CD8 memory one.

In the case of this clone: In the same sample, other DNA sequences code for this CDR3.

CD8 cells regarded as naive lacked CD45RO, were positively chosen for CCR7, and omitted terminally differentiated effector memory CD45RA+ cells. An even split of each subset's genomic DNA across several immunoSEQ plates was performed. The table came from immunoSEQ multiplex PCR; TCRdb's copy has only in-frame clones and leaves some out. This table has about 2 million clones, 85% to 95% appearing once. The CDR3 is 14 amino acids. The V and J ends lost 3 bases and 5 bases, in that order; junction bases with no gene match: 3. Germline CDR1 is MDHEN and CDR2 is SYDVKM. Sequencing input: naive CD8+ T cells sorted from blood. The rearrangement links TRBV28 to TRBJ2-2; TRBD2 aligns across 7 bases. The source is a man younger than 35 in good health. As DNA, the CDR3 is TGTGCCAGCAGTTTTGCCGGGGGGACCGGGGAGCTGTTTTTT. Its translation: CASSFAGGTGELFF.